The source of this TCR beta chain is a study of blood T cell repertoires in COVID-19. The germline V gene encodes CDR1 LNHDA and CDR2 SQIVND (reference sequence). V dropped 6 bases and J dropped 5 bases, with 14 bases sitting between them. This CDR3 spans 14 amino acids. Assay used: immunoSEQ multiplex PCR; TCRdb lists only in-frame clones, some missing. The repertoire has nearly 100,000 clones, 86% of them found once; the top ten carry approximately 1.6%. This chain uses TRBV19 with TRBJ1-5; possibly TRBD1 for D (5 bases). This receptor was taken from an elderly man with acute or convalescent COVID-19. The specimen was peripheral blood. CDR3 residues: CASSGTGGDQPQHF. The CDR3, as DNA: TGTGCCAGTAGCGGAACCGGGGGAGATCAGCCCCAGCATTTT.